This T cell receptor (beta chain) was recorded in a study of OX40 agonist ivuxolimab in advanced cancers. Study summary: Enrolled patients in dose escalation had cancers that were hepatocellular carcinoma, melanoma, renal cell or head and neck cancer.

The germline V gene has CDR1 SGHTS and CDR2 YDEGEE. V shed 4 bases and J 5 bases; nucleotides not matched to a gene: 7. This CDR3 contains 14 residues. Details on this clone: Its specificity is unknown.

Some clones are missing from TCRdb's copy, which holds only in-frame ones; the method was immunoSEQ multiplex PCR. Of roughly 13,000 clones in the sample, around 87% were seen once. Findings and caveats of the study: There were, on average, more expanded clones in CD8+ T cells than in CD4+.

The sequenced sample was CD4+ or CD8+ T cells sorted from blood, obtained in a trial of the OX40 agonist ivuxolimab. The V and J genes are TRBV5-8 and TRBJ1-2, with 8 bases matching TRBD1. The receptor was derived from an adult with an advanced solid tumor such as melanoma, head and neck, liver or kidney cancer. This CDR3 is CASSLRTGRYGYTF. Here the CDR3 DNA reads TGTGCCAGCAGCCTTAGGACAGGGCGGTATGGCTACACCTTC.